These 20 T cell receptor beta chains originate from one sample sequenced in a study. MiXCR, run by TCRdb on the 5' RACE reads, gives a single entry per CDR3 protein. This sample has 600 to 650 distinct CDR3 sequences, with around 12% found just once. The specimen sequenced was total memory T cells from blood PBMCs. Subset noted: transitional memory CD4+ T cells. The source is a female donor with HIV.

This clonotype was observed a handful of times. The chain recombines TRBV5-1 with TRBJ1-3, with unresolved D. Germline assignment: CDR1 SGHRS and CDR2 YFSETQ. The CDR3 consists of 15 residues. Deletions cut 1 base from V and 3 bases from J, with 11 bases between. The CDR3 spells CASSLNGEGGNTIYF. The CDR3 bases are TGCGCCAGCAGCTTGAATGGCGAGGGTGGAAACACCATATATTTT.

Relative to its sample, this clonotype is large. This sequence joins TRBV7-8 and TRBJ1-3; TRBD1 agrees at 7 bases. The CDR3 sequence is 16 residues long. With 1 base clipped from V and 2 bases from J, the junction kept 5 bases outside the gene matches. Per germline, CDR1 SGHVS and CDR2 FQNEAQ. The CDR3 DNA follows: TGTGCCAGCAGCTTAGACCGAGGGGGCACTGGAAACACCATATATTTT. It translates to CASSLDRGGTGNTIYF.

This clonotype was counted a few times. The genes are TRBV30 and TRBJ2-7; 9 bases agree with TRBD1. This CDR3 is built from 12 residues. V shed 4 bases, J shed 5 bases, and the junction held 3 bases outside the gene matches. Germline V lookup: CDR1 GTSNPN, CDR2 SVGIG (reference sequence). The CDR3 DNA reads TGTGCCTGGAAAGGGACAGGGCACGAGCAGTACGTC. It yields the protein CAWKGTGHEQYV.

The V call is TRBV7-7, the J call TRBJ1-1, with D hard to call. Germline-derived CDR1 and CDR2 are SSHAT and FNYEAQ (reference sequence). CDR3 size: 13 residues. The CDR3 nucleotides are TGTGCTAGCTCACGCGGAGAGGACACTGAAGCTTTCTTT. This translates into CASSRGEDTEAFF.

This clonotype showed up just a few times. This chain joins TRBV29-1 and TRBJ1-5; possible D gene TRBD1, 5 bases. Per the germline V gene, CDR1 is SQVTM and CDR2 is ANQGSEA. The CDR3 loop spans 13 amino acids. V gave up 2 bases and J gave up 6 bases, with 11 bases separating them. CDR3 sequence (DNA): TGCAGCGTTGAATCCGGCGGGGGTCAGCCCCAGCATTTT. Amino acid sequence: CSVESGGGQPQHF.

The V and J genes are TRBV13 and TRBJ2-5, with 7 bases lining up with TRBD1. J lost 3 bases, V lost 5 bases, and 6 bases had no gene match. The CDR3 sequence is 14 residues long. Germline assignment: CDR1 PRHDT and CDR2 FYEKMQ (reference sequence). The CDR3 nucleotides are TGTGCCAGCAGCCCCAGTACAGGGGAAGAGACCCAGTACTTC. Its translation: CASSPSTGEETQYF.

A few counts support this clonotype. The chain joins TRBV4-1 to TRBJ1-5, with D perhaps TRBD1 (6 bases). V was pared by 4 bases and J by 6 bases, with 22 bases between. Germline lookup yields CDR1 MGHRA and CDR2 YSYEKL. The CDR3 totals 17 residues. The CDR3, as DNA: TGCGCCAGCAGCCCTATGGGAGCCACAGGGCACCTTCAGCCCCAGCATTTT. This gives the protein CASSPMGATGHLQPQHF.

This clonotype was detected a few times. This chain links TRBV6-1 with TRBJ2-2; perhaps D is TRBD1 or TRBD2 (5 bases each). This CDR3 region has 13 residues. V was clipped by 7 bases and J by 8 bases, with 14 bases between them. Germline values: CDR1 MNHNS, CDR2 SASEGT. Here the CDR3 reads CASNRGSGGELFF. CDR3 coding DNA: TGTGCCAGCAATAGGGGCTCGGGGGGGGAGCTGTTTTTT.

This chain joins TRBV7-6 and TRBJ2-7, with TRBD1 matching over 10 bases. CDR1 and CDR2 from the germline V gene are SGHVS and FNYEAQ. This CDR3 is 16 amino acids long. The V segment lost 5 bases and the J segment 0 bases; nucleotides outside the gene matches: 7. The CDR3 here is CASSQGQGQFSYEQYF. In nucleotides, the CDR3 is TGTGCCAGCAGCCAGGGACAGGGGCAATTCTCCTACGAGCAGTACTTC.

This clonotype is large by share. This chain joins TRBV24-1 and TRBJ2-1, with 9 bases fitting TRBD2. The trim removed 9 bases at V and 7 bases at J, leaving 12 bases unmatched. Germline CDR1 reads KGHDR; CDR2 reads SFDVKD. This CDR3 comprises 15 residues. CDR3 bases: TGTGCCACCGCCAGGGGAGCGGGAGGTTGGAATGAGCAGTTCTTC. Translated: CATARGAGGWNEQFF.

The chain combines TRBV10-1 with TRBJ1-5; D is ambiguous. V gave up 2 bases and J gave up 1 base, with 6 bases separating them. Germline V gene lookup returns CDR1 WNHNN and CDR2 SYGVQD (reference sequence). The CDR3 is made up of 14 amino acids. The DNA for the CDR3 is TGCGCCAGCAGTGAGGGACGGAGCAATCAGCCCCAGCATTTT. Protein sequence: CASSEGRSNQPQHF.

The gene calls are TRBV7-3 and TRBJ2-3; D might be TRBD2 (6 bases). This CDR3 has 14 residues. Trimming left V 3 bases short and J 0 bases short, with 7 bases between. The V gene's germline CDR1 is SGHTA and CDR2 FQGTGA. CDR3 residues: CASSFSGSTDTQYF. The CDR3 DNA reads TGTGCCAGCAGCTTTAGCGGTAGCACAGATACGCAGTATTTT.

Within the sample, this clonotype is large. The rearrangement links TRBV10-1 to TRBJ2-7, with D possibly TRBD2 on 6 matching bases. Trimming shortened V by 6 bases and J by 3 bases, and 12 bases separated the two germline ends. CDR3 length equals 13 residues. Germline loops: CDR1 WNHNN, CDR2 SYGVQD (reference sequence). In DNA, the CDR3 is TGCGCCAGCAGCCGCCTAGCGTTCTACGAGCAGTACTTC. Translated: CASSRLAFYEQYF.

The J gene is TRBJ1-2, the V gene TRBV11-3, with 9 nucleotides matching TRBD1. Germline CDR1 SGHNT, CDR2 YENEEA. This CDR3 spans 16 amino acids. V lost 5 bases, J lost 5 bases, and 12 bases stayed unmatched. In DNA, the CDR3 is TGTGCCAGCAGCCCCAGTGGGGGACAGGGATCTTATGGCTACACCTTC. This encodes CASSPSGGQGSYGYTF.

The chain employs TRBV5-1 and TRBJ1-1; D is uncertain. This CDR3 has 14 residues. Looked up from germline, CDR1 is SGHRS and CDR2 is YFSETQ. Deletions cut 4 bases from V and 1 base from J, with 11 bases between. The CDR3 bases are TGCGCCAGCAGCCCCCTCTTGGGGAACACTGAAGCTTTCTTT. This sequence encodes CASSPLLGNTEAFF.

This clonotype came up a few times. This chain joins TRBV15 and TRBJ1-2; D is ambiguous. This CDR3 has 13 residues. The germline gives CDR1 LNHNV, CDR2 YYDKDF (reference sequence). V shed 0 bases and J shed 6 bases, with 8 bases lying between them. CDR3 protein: CATSRDGRHGYTF. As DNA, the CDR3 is TGTGCCACCAGCAGAGATGGCAGACATGGCTACACCTTC.

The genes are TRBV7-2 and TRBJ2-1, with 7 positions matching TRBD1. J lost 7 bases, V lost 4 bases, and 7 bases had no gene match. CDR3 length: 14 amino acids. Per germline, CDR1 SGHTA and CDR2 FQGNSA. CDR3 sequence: CASSSGTVMNEQFF. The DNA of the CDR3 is TGTGCCAGCAGCTCCGGGACAGTTATGAATGAGCAGTTCTTC. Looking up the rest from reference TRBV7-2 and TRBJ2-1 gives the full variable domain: GAGVSQSPSNKVTEKGKDVELRCDPISGHTALYWYRQSLGQGLEFLIYFQGNSAPDKSGLPSDRFSAERTGGSVSTLTIQRTQQEDSAVYLCASSSGTVMNEQFFGPGTRLTVL.

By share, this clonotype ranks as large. In DNA form, the CDR3 reads TGTGCCAGCAGCCGACAGGGGAGCACTGAAGCTTTCTTT. The encoded protein is CASSRQGSTEAFF. V gene TRBV7-2 combines with J gene TRBJ1-1, with 8 bases lining up with TRBD1. Trimming took 5 bases from V and 4 from J; bases not matched to a gene: 3. Germline CDR1 SGHTA, CDR2 FQGNSA. The CDR3 loop spans 13 amino acids.

CDR3: CASSSGLKNLGDTQYF. CDR3 bases: TGTGCCAGCAGTTCTGGACTAAAAAATCTCGGGGATACGCAGTATTTT. The J gene is TRBJ2-3, the V gene TRBV7-8, with a possible D match to TRBD2 (6 bases). CDR1 and CDR2 (germline): SGHVS, FQNEAQ. CDR3 size: 16 residues. Trimming took 6 bases from V and 6 from J, leaving 22 bases between them.

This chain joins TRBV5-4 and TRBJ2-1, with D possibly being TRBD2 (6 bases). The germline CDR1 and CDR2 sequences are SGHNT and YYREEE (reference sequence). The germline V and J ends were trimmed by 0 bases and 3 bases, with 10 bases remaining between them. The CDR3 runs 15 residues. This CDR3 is CASSLAGDGYNEQFF. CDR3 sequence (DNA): TGTGCCAGCAGCTTGGCGGGGGACGGCTACAATGAGCAGTTCTTC.